The TCR beta chain described here comes from a study of breast tumors, draining lymph nodes, adjacent tissues. Breast cancer patients provided tissue from their axillary draining lymph nodes. The CDR3 loop spans 16 amino acids. The germline gives CDR1 MNHEY, CDR2 SVGAGI. Trimming pared 5 bases from V and 4 bases from J, leaving 17 bases between. TCRdb fed the multiplex PCR reads into MiXCR, producing one record per CDR3 protein. The sample yields some 170,000 distinct CDR3 sequences, 25% to 40% seen once. The sample holds one count of this clonotype. The antigen is not known. Possible read error: a much larger clone is one base away. The study's findings and limits: Tumor and nontumor repertoires were significantly more similar in luminal-like than in basal-like breast cancer. Tumor repertoires ranked between lymph nodes and nontumor tissue in diversity, with V and J gene preferences. Data fit most tumor T cells coming from lymph node, expanding in tumor.

The clonotype originates from a female donor with breast cancer. Some clones in this sample may be carry-over from other donors' samples. The material sequenced was axillary lymph node tissue. The chain uses TRBV6-5 and TRBJ2-2; D possibly uses TRBD1 or TRBD2 (5 bases each). The CDR3, as DNA: TGTGCCAGCAGTCATTCGGGGCAGGGCTTCACCGGGGAGCTGTTTTTT. As protein: CASSHSGQGFTGELFF.